Given below is one TCR beta chain in context. This sample stems from a study of cytomegalovirus exposure and HLA in healthy donors. In the study overall: One earlier analysis, a look at about 179 million T cells, found some 100 million unique TCR beta sequences.

The PCR had 60 Vbeta and 13 Jbeta primers. The assay was immunoSEQ multiplex PCR, and TCRdb's table has in-frame clones only and misses some. The profile shows just over 150,000 clones, about 75% of them singletons. This CDR3 comprises 16 residues. CDR1 and CDR2 (germline): SGHRS, YFSETQ. V trimming: 3 bases; J trimming: 8 bases; junction bases outside the gene matches: 12. This sequence originates from a female donor in good health and CMV-seronegative. V and J are TRBV5-1 and TRBJ1-2, with 11 bases lining up with TRBD1. Specimen: PBMCs. CDR3 region: CASSSGQGAARGGYTF. The CDR3 region has the DNA TGCGCCAGCAGCTCCGGACAGGGGGCGGCCCGGGGCGGCTACACCTTC.